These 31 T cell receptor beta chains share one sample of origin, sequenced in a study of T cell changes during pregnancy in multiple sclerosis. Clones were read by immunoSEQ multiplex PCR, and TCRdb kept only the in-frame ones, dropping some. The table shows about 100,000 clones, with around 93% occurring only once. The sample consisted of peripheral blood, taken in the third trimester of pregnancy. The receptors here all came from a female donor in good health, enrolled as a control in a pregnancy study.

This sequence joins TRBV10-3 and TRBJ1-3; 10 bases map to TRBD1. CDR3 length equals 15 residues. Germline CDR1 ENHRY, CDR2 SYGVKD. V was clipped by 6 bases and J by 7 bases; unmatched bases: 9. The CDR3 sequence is CAISSGQGVKNTIYF. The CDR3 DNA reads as TGTGCCATCAGCTCTGGACAGGGGGTAAAGAACACCATATATTTT.

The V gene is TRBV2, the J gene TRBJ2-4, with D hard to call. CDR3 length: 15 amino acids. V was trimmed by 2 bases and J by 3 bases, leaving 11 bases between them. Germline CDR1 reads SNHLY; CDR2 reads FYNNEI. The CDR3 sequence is CASSEFVGSKNIQYF. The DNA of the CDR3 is TGTGCCAGCAGTGAATTTGTTGGCAGCAAAAACATTCAGTACTTC.

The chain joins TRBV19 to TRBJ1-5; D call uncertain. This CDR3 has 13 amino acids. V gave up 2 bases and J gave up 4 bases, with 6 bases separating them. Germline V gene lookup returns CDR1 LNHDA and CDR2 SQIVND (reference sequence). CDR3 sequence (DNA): TGTGCCAGTAGTATACCGCAGAATCAGCCCCAGCATTTT. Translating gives CASSIPQNQPQHF.

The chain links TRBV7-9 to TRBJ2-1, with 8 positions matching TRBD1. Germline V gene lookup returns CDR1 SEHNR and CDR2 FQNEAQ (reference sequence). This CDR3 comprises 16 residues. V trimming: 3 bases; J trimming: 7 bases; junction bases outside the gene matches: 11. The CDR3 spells CASSLMLWTGSNEQFF. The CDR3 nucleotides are TGTGCCAGCAGCTTGATGCTTTGGACAGGGAGTAATGAGCAGTTCTTC.

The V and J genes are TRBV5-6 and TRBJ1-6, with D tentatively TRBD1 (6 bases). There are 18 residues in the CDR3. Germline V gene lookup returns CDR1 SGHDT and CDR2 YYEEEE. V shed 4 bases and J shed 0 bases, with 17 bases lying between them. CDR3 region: CASSRGGRPSSYNSPLHF. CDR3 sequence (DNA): TGTGCCAGCAGCCGGGGGGGCAGGCCTAGCTCCTATAATTCACCCCTCCACTTT. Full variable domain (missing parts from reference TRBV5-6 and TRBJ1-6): DAGVTQSPTHLIKTRGQQVTLRCSPKSGHDTVSWYQQALGQGPQFIFQYYEEEERQRGNFPDRFSGHQFPNYSSELNVNALLLGDSALYLCASSRGGRPSSYNSPLHFGNGTRLTVT.

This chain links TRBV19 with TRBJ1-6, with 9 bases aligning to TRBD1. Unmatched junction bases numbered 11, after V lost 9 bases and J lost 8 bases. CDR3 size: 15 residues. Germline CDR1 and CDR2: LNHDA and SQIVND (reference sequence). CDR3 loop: CARERGQGGDSPLHF. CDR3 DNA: TGTGCCAGAGAACGGGGACAGGGCGGTGATTCACCCCTCCACTTT.

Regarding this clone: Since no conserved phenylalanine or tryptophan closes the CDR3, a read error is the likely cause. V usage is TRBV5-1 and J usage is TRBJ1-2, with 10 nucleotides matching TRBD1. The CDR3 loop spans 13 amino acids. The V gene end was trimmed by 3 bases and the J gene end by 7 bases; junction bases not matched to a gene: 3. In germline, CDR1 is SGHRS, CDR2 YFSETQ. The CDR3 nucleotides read TGCGCCAGCAGCTCGGACAGGGGGTCTGGCTACACCCTC. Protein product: CASSSDRGSGYTL.

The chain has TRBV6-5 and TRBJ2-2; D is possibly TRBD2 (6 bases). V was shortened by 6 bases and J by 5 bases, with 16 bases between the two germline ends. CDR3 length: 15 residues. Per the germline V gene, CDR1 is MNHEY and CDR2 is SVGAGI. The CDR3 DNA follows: TGTGCCAGCAGGGAGGGTGTTCGTATGACCGGGGAGCTGTTTTTT. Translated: CASREGVRMTGELFF.

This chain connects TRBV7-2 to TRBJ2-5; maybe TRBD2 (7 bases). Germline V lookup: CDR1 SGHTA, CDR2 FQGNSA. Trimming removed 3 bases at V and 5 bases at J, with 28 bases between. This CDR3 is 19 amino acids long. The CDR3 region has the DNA TGTGCCAGCAGCTTTAATATATGGGGAGGGGGTGGAGTATGGGAGACCCAGTACTTC. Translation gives CASSFNIWGGGGVWETQYF.

The CDR3 is CASSEGNQPQHF. The CDR3 DNA follows: TGTGCCAGCAGTGAGGGCAATCAGCCCCAGCATTTT. The chain is built from TRBV6-5 and TRBJ1-5; D not resolved. Germline values: CDR1 MNHEY, CDR2 SVGAGI. V was clipped by 5 bases and J by 2 bases, with 4 bases between them. The CDR3 totals 12 residues.

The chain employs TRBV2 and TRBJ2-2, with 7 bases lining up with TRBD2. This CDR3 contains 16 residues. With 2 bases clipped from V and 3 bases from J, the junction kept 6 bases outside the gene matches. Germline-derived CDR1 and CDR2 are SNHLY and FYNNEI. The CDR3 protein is CASSEPWGGDTGELFF. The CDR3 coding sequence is TGTGCCAGCAGTGAACCATGGGGGGGGGACACCGGGGAGCTGTTTTTT.

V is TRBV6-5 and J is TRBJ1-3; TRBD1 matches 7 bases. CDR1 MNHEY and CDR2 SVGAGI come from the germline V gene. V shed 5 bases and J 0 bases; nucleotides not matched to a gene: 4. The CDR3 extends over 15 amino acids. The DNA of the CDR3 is TGTGCCAGCAGTACCGACAGGGTCTCTGGAAACACCATATATTTT. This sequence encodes CASSTDRVSGNTIYF.

CDR3 DNA: TGTGCCAGCAGTTTACGGGGGGTTGAATCCTACGAGCAGTACTTC. Its translation is CASSLRGVESYEQYF. The chain is built from TRBV27 and TRBJ2-7; TRBD2 matches at 7 bases. The CDR3 runs 15 residues. Germline-derived CDR1 and CDR2 are MNHEY and SMNVEV (reference sequence). Germline trimming cut 2 bases from V and 1 base from J; bases unmatched to any gene: 5.

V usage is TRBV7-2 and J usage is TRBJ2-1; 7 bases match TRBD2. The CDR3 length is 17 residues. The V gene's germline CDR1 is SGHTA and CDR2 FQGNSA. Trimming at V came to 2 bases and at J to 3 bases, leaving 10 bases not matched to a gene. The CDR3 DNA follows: TGTGCCAGCAGCTTATCCCTCTCCGGGGGGTTCTACAATGAGCAGTTCTTC. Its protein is CASSLSLSGGFYNEQFF.

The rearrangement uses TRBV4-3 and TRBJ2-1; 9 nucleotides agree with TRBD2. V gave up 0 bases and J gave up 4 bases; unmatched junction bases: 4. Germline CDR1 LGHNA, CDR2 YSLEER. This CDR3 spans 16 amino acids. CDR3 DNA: TGCGCCAGCAGCCAAGATTATAGCGGGGGATACAATGAGCAGTTCTTC. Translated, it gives CASSQDYSGGYNEQFF.

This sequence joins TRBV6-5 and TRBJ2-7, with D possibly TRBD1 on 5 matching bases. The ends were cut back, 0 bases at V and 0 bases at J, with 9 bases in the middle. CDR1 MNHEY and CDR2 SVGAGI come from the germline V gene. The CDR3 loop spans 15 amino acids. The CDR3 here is CASSYSTGHSYEQYF. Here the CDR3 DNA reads TGTGCCAGCAGTTACTCAACAGGCCACTCCTACGAGCAGTACTTC.

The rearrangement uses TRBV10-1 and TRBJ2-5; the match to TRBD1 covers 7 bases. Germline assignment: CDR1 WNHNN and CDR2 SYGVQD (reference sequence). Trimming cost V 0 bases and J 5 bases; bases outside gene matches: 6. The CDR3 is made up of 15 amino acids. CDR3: CASSESKRGRETQYF. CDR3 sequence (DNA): TGCGCCAGCAGTGAGTCGAAGAGGGGGCGGGAGACCCAGTACTTC.

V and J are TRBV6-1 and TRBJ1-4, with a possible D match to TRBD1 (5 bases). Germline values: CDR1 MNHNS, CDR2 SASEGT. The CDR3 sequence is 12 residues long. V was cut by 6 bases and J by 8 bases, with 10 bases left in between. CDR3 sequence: CASSGPGEKLFF. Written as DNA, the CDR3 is TGTGCCAGCAGCGGACCAGGGGAAAAACTGTTTTTT.

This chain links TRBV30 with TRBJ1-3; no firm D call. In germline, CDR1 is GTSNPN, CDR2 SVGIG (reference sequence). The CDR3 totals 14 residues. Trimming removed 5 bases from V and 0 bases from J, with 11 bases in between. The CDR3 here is CAWRYGSSGNTIYF. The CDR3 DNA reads TGTGCCTGGCGATACGGGAGCTCTGGAAACACCATATATTTT.

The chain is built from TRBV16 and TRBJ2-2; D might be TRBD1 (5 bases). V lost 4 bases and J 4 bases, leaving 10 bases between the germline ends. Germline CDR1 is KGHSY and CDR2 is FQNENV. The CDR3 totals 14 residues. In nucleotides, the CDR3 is TGTGCCAGCAGCCTAAGGGGCCTCACCGGGGAGCTGTTTTTT. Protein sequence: CASSLRGLTGELFF.

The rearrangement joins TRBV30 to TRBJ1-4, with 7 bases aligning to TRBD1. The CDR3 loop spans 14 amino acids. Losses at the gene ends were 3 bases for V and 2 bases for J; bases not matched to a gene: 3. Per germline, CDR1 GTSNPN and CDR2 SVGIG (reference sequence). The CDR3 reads CAWSAGGTNEKLFF. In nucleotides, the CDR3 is TGTGCCTGGAGCGCAGGGGGGACTAATGAAAAACTGTTTTTT.

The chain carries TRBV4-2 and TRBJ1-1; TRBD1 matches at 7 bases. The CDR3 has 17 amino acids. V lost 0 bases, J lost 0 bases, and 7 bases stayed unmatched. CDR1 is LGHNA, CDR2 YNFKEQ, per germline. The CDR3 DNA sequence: TGTGCCAGCAGCCAAGAAGGTGACAGGGTCGTGAACACTGAAGCTTTCTTT. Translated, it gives CASSQEGDRVVNTEAFF.

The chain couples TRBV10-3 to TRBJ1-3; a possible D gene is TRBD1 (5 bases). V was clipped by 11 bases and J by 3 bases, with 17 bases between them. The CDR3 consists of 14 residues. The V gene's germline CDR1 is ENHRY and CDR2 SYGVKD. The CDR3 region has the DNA TGTGCCGCCTGGGAGGGGATAAGTGGAAACACCATATATTTT. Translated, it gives CAAWEGISGNTIYF.

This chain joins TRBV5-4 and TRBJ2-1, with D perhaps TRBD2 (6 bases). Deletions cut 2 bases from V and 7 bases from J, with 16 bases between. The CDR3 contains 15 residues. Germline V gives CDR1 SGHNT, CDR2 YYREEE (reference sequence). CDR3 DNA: TGTGCCAGCAGCTTACCGACTAGAGGTAGGAATGAGCAGTTCTTC. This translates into CASSLPTRGRNEQFF.

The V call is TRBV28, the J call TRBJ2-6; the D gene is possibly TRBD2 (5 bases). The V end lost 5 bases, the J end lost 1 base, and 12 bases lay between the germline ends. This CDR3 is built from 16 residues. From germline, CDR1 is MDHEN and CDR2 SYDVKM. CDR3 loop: CASSRVGGSGANVLTF. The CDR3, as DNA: TGTGCCAGCAGTAGGGTGGGCGGGTCTGGGGCCAACGTCCTGACTTTC.

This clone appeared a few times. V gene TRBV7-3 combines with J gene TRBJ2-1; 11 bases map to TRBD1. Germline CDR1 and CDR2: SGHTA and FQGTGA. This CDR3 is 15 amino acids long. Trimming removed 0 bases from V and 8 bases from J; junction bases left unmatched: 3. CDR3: CASSLTGQGVHEQFF. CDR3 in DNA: TGTGCCAGCAGCTTAACGGGACAGGGGGTCCATGAGCAGTTCTTC.

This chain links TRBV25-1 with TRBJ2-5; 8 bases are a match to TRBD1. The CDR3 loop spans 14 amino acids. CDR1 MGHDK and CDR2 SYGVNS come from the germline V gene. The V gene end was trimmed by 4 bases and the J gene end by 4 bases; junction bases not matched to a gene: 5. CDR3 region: CASSGLTGAETQYF. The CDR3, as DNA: TGTGCCAGCAGTGGACTGACAGGGGCAGAGACCCAGTACTTC.

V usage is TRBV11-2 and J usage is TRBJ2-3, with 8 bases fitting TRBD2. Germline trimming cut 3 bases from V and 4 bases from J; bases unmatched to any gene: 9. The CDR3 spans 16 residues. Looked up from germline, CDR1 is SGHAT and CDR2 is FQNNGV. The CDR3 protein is CASSFRGGPFSDTQYF. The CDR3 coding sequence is TGTGCCAGCAGCTTCCGGGGGGGGCCTTTTTCAGATACGCAGTATTTT.

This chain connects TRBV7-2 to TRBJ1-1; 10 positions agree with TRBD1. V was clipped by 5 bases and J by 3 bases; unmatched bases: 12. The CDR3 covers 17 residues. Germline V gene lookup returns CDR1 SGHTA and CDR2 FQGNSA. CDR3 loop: CASSQGVSGTGDTEAFF. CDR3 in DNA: TGTGCCAGCAGCCAAGGGGTATCCGGGACAGGGGACACTGAAGCTTTCTTT.

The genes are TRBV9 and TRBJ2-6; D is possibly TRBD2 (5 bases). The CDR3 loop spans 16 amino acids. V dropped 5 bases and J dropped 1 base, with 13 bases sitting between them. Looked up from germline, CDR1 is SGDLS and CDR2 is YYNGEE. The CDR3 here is CASSHVGRSGANVLTF. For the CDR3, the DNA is TGTGCCAGCAGTCACGTGGGGAGATCTGGGGCCAACGTCCTGACTTTC.

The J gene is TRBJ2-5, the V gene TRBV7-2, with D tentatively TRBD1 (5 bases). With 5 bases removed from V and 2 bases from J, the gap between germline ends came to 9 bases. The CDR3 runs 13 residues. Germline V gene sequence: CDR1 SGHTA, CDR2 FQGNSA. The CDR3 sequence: CASSLNRQETQYF. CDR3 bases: TGTGCCAGCAGCCTAAACAGGCAAGAGACCCAGTACTTC.